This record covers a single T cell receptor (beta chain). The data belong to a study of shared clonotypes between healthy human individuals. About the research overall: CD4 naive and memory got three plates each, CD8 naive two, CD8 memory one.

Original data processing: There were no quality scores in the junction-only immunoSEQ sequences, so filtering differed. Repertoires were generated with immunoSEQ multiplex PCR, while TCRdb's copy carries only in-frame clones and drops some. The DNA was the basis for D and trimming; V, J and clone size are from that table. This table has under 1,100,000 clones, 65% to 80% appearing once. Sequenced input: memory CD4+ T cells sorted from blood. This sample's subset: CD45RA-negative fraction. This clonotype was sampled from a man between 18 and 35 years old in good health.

In DNA, the CDR3 is TGTGCCAGCAGTGAAGGATCGGGGCACTGGAACACCGGGGAGCTGTTTTTT. It encodes CASSEGSGHWNTGELFF. J is TRBJ2-2 and V is TRBV6-1; either TRBD1 or TRBD2 may supply D (5 bases each). Trimming shortened V by 1 base and J by 1 base, and 13 bases separated the two germline ends. Germline V gene sequence: CDR1 MNHNS, CDR2 SASEGT. This CDR3 is built from 17 residues.